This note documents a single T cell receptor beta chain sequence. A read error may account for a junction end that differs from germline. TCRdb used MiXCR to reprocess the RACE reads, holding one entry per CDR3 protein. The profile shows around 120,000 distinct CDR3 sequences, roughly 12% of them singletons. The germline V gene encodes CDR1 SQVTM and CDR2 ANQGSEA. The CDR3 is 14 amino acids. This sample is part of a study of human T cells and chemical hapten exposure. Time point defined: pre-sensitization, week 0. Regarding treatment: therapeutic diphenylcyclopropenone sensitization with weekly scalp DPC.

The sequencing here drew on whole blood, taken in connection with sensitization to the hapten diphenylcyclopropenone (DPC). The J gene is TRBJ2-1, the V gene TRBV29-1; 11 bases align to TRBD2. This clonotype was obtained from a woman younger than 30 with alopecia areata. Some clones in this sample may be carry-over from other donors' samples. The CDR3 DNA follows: TGCGGCGTGATAGCGGGGGGGCCCTTCAATGAGCAGTTCTTC. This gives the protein CGVIAGGPFNEQFF.